The next 6 T cell receptor beta chains were all read from a single sample in a study of resident and recirculating memory T cells in vitiligo. Using immunoSEQ multiplex PCR, the repertoire was profiled, and TCRdb retains in-frame clones only, with some absent. The repertoire holds around 70,000 clones, with 90% to 95% as singletons. The sample consisted of blood. These receptor sequences come from a male donor with vitiligo.

The chain recombines TRBV2 with TRBJ1-2, with 7 bases matching TRBD1. Germline V gives CDR1 SNHLY, CDR2 FYNNEI. The CDR3 length is 16 residues. The trim removed 3 bases at V and 8 bases at J, leaving 15 bases unmatched. CDR3 nucleotide sequence: TGTGCCAGCAGTGAGCTAAAAACAGGGGAATTGGGCGGCTACACCTTC. Protein: CASSELKTGELGGYTF.

This clone has just one count. V is TRBV9 and J is TRBJ2-6, with D possibly TRBD1 on 6 matching bases. CDR1 and CDR2 (germline): SGDLS, YYNGEE. The CDR3 is made up of 16 amino acids. The V end was cut by 3 bases, the J end by 1 base, with 11 bases between. CDR3 sequence (DNA): TGTGCCAGCAGCGATCAACAGGGTTCTGGGGCCAACGTCCTGACTTTC. Encoded protein: CASSDQQGSGANVLTF.

This chain joins TRBV19 and TRBJ2-7, with D possibly matching TRBD2 (5 bases). Deletions cut 4 bases from V and 1 base from J, with 8 bases between. CDR1 LNHDA and CDR2 SQIVND come from the germline V gene (reference sequence). CDR3 length: 13 amino acids. The CDR3 loop reads CASSTSGSYEQYF. CDR3 DNA: TGTGCCAGTAGTACATCGGGGTCCTACGAGCAGTACTTC.

The chain carries TRBV4-1 and TRBJ2-5; D might be TRBD2 (6 bases). The length of the CDR3 is 17 residues. V lost 0 bases, J lost 5 bases, and 19 bases lay in between. Germline values: CDR1 MGHRA, CDR2 YSYEKL. The CDR3 coding sequence is TGCGCCAGCAGCCAAGAAACGCCGGTCCGACGGGGGGAGACCCAGTACTTC. The encoded protein is CASSQETPVRRGETQYF.

The V and J genes are TRBV7-9 and TRBJ2-5; a weak D match, TRBD2 (5 bases). Deletions cut 4 bases from V and 4 bases from J, with 10 bases between. Germline CDR1 reads SEHNR; CDR2 reads FQNEAQ (reference sequence). The CDR3 loop spans 13 amino acids. The CDR3 nucleotides are TGTGCCAGCAGCTCACTAGAGGCAGAGACCCAGTACTTC. This gives the protein CASSSLEAETQYF.

The chain employs TRBV18 and TRBJ1-2; perhaps TRBD1 as D (5 bases). V gave up 4 bases and J gave up 8 bases, with 17 bases separating them. Germline V gene data show CDR1 as KGHSH and CDR2 as LQKENI. The CDR3 contains 14 residues. The DNA of the CDR3 is TGTGCCAGCTCACTAGGGGAAGAAGCTATCGGCTACACCTTC. Its protein product is CASSLGEEAIGYTF.